These T cell receptor beta chains were read from a single sample in a study of CD8 T cells in Susac syndrome. TCRdb itself ran the immunoSEQ multiplex PCR reads through MiXCR, one entry per CDR3 protein. The data hold 140,000 to 150,000 distinct CDR3 sequences, with 90% to 96% observed a single time. Material: CD4+ T cells from PBMCs. Receptors originate from a human donor with Susac syndrome. CDR3s include the opening cysteine and the closing phenylalanine or tryptophan. Each record gives: clone size, V gene, J gene, D gene, CDR3 protein, CDR3 DNA. D genes are given only for firm matches. Rows may omit the clone size; those that give it use once, few, many or a size class.

>once|TRBV13|TRBJ2-3|TRBD1
CASSSRTGRWDTQYF
TGTGCCAGCAGCTCCCGGACAGGGCGGTGGGATACGCAGTATTTT
>NA|TRBV15|TRBJ2-3|TRBD2
CATSRGGTSGAEVDTQYF
TGTGCCACCAGCAGAGGAGGGACTAGCGGGGCCGAAGTCGATACGCAGTATTTT
>NA|TRBV21-1|TRBJ1-1|NA
CASSKGVGTEAFF
TGTGCCAGCAGCAAGGGGGTCGGCACTGAAGCTTTCTTT
>once|TRBV5-4|TRBJ2-2|NA
CASSFAYQATGELFF
TGTGCCAGCAGCTTCGCATACCAAGCTACCGGGGAGCTGTTTTTT
>NA|TRBV18|TRBJ1-4|NA
CASSPGGRGEKLFF
TGTGCCAGCTCACCAGGGGGGCGCGGTGAAAAACTGTTTTTT
>once|TRBV23-1|TRBJ1-5|NA
CASSQSSQPQHF
TGCGCCAGCAGTCAATCCTCTCAGCCCCAGCATTTT
>NA|TRBV4-1|TRBJ2-1|TRBD2
CASSQDAGGGYNEQFF
TGCGCCAGCAGCCAAGATGCGGGGGGTGGGTACAATGAGCAGTTCTTC
>NA|TRBV7-2|TRBJ1-1|NA
CASSLYPGAAEAFF
TGTGCCAGCAGCTTATATCCAGGGGCAGCTGAAGCTTTCTTT
>NA|TRBV3-1|TRBJ1-1|TRBD1
CASSQDQGVGEAFF
TGTGCCAGCAGCCAGGATCAGGGGGTGGGTGAAGCTTTCTTT
>NA|TRBV19|TRBJ2-6|NA
CASRTVAGANVLTF
TGTGCCAGCCGGACAGTGGCTGGGGCCAACGTCCTGACTTTC
>NA|TRBV11-2|TRBJ1-6|NA
CASSLGANRPYNSPLHF
TGTGCCAGCAGCTTAGGAGCCAACAGACCGTATAATTCACCCCTCCACTTT
>NA|TRBV6-4|TRBJ2-5|NA
CASSQTGNIGQETQYF
TGTGCCAGCAGCCAAACAGGGAATATCGGACAAGAGACCCAGTACTTC
>NA|TRBV14|TRBJ1-2|NA
CASSQGRFSGYTF
TGTGCCAGCAGCCAGGGGAGGTTTAGCGGCTACACCTTC
>NA|TRBV6-2/TRBV6-3|TRBJ1-2|NA
CASSRRDYGYTF
TGTGCCAGCTCCCGACGGGACTATGGCTACACCTTC
>NA|TRBV20-1|TRBJ1-5|NA
CSAREGGGSNQPQHF
TGCAGTGCTAGAGAGGGAGGCGGGAGCAATCAGCCCCAGCATTTT
>NA|TRBV15|TRBJ1-6|NA
CATGRDPGGNSPLHF
TGTGCCACCGGAAGAGACCCCGGGGGTAATTCACCCCTCCACTTT
>NA|TRBV20-1|TRBJ2-3|NA
CSASTGFTDTQYF
TGCAGTGCTAGTACGGGGTTCACAGATACGCAGTATTTT
>NA|TRBV14|TRBJ2-1|NA
CASTGGNEQFF
TGTGCCAGCACTGGTGGGAATGAGCAGTTCTTC
>NA|TRBV12-3/TRBV12-4|TRBJ2-2|NA
CASSKKNTGELFF
TGTGCCAGCAGCAAGAAGAACACCGGGGAGCTGTTTTTT
>NA|TRBV15|TRBJ1-4|NA
CAIKVGEKLFF
TGTGCCATCAAAGTGGGGGAAAAACTGTTTTTT